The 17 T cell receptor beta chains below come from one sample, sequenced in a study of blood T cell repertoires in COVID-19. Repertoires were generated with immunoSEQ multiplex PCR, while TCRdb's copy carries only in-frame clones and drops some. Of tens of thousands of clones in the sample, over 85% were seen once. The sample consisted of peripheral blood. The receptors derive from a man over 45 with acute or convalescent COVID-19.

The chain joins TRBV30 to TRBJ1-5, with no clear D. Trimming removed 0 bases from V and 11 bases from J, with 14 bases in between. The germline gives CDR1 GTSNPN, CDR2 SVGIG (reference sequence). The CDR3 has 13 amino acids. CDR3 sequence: CAWSVNQLGAQHF. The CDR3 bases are TGTGCCTGGAGTGTAAACCAACTGGGAGCCCAGCATTTT.

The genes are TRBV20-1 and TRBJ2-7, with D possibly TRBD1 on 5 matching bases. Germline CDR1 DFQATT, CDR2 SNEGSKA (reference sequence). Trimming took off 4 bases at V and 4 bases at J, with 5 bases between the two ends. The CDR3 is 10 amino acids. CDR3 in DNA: TGCAGTGCTAAGGGGTACGAGCAGTACTTC. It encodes CSAKGYEQYF.

This chain's CDR3 is CSGGTGVGELFF. DNA for the CDR3: TGCAGCGGCGGGACAGGGGTAGGAGAGCTGTTTTTT. J is TRBJ2-2 and V is TRBV29-1, with 10 bases aligning to TRBD1. Unmatched junction bases numbered 7, after V lost 7 bases and J lost 11 bases. CDR3 length: 12 amino acids. Germline CDR1 and CDR2: SQVTM and ANQGSEA.

DNA for the CDR3: TGCGCCAGCAGCGAGAGCGGGTTCTACAATGAGCAGTTCTTC. It codes for CASSESGFYNEQFF. This rearrangement joins TRBV5-1 to TRBJ2-1; D is perhaps TRBD2 (6 bases). CDR1 and CDR2 from the germline V gene are SGHRS and YFSETQ. The V and J ends lost 4 bases and 3 bases respectively, with 11 bases between them. The CDR3 totals 14 residues. Full variable domain (remainder filled in from reference TRBV5-1 and TRBJ2-1): KAGVTQTPRYLIKTRGQQVTLSCSPISGHRSVSWYQQTPGQGLQFLFEYFSETQRNKGNFPGRFSGRQFSNSRSEMNVSTLELGDSALYLCASSESGFYNEQFFGPGTRLTVL.

CDR3: CASSWGENIQYF. CDR3 DNA: TGTGCCAGCAGCTGGGGGGAAAACATTCAGTACTTC. This rearrangement joins TRBV12-3 or TRBV12-4 to TRBJ2-4; tentatively, D is TRBD2 (6 bases). The CDR3 has 12 amino acids. V shed 6 bases and J shed 5 bases, with 8 bases lying between them.

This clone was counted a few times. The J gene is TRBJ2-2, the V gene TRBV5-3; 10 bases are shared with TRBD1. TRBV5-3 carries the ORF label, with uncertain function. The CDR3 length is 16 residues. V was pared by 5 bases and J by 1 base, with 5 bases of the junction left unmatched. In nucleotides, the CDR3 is TGTGCCAGAAGTGACCGGGACAGGGGGAACACCGGGGAGCTGTTTTTT. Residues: CARSDRDRGNTGELFF.

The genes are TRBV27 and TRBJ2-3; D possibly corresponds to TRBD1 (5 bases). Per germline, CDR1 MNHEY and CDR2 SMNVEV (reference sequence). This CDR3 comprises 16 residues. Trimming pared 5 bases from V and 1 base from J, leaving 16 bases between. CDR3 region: CASSPPDSPGTDTQYF. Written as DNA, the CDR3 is TGTGCCAGCAGTCCCCCCGACAGTCCGGGCACAGATACGCAGTATTTT.

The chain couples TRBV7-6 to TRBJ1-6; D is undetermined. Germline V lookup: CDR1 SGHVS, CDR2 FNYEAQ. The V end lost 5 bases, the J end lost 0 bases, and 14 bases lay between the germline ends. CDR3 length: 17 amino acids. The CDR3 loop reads CASSQEPRSSYNSPLHF. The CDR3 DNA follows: TGTGCCAGCAGCCAAGAGCCGAGGAGCTCCTATAATTCACCCCTCCACTTT.

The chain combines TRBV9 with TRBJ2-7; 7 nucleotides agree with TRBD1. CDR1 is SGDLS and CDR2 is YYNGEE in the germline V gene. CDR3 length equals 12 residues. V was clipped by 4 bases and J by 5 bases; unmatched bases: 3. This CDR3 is CASSPTGHEQYF. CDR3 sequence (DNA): TGTGCCAGCAGCCCGACAGGGCACGAGCAGTACTTC. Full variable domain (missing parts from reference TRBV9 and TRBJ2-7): DSGVTQTPKHLITATGQRVTLRCSPRSGDLSVYWYQQSLDQGLQFLIQYYNGEERAKGNILERFSAQQFPDLHSELNLSSLELGDSALYFCASSPTGHEQYFGPGTRLTVT.

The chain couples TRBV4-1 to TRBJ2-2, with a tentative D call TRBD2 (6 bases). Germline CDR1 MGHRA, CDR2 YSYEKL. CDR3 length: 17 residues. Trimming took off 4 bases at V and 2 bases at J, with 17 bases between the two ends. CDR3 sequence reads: CASSRRTRDSNTGELFF. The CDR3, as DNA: TGCGCCAGCAGCCGTCGGACTCGGGACTCAAACACCGGGGAGCTGTTTTTT.

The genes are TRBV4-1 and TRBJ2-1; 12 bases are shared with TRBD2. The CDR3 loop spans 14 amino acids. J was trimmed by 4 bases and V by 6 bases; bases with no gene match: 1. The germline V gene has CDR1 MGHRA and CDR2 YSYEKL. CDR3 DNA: TGCGCCAGCAGGGGACTAGCGGGTTACAATGAGCAGTTCTTC. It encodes CASRGLAGYNEQFF.

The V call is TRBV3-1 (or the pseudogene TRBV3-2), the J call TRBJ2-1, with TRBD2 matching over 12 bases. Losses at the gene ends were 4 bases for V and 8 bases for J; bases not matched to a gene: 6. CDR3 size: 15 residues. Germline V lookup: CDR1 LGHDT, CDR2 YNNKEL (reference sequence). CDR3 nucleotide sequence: TGTGCCAGCAGCCCCCTAGCGGGGGGGCCCTATGAGCAGTTCTTC. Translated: CASSPLAGGPYEQFF.

This chain's CDR3 is CASSLLAGYEQYF. The CDR3, as DNA: TGTGCCAGCAGCCTACTAGCGGGGTACGAGCAGTACTTC. The V call is TRBV3-1 (or the pseudogene TRBV3-2), the J call TRBJ2-7; 10 positions agree with TRBD2. V was clipped by 4 bases and J by 4 bases; unmatched bases: 1. From germline, CDR1 is LGHDT and CDR2 YNNKEL (reference sequence). This CDR3 has 13 amino acids.

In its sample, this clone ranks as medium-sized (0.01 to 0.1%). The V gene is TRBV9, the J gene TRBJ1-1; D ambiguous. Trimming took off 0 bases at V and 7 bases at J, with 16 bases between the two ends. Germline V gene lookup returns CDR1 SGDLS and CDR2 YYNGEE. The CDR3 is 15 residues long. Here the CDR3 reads CASSVGRRDWSEAFF. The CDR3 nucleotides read TGTGCCAGCAGCGTAGGGAGGCGGGATTGGAGTGAAGCTTTCTTT.

Written as DNA, the CDR3 is TGCAGTGCTAGTAGCGGGAGTACCTACGAGCAGTACTTC. This sequence encodes CSASSGSTYEQYF. V gene TRBV20-1 combines with J gene TRBJ2-7; TRBD2 matches 9 bases. Germline loops: CDR1 DFQATT, CDR2 SNEGSKA (reference sequence). This CDR3 region has 13 residues. Trimming took 3 bases from V and 2 from J; bases not matched to a gene: 2.

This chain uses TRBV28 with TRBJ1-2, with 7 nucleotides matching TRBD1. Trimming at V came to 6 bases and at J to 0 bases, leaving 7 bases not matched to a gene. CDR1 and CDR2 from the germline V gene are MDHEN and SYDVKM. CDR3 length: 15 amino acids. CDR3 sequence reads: CASRPPTGPNYGYTF. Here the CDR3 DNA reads TGTGCCAGCAGACCTCCGACAGGGCCTAACTATGGCTACACCTTC.

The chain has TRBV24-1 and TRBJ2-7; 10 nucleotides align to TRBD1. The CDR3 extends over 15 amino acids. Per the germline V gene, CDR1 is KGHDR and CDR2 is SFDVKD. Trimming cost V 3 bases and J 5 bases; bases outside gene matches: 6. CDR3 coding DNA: TGTGCCACCAGTGATCCAGGGACAGGGGCTAACGAGCAGTACTTC. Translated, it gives CATSDPGTGANEQYF.